This T cell receptor (beta chain) was sequenced in a study of blood T cell repertoires in COVID-19. Across the whole study: COVID-19 samples collected from the United States, Italy and Spain covered acute and convalescent phases. Sample material is recorded as cDNA or gDNA derived from T cells, B-cell-depleted T cells, or PBMCs.

Authors' analysis steps: Amplification from reference gene primers served as the basis for estimated nucleated cell counts. Method: immunoSEQ multiplex PCR; TCRdb's copy keeps in-frame clones and lacks some. The D gene and trimming were derived from the DNA, and the V and J assignments and clone size from that table. This sample has tens of thousands of clones; 80% to 90% occur once, and the top ten carry more than 1.4%. Sequencing was done on a sample of peripheral blood. The sequence came from a woman in her fifties or sixties with acute or convalescent COVID-19.

CDR3 loop: CASRVGTAGGFEAFF. DNA of the CDR3: TGCGCCAGCAGGGTGGGGACAGCGGGGGGATTTGAAGCTTTCTTT. The chain couples TRBV5-1 to TRBJ1-1; 7 bases fit TRBD1. V dropped 5 bases and J dropped 7; count of bases not matched to a gene: 14. This CDR3 contains 15 residues. Germline V CDR1 and CDR2: SGHRS, YFSETQ. Based on the CDR3 plus reference TRBV5-1 and TRBJ1-1, the full variable domain is KAGVTQTPRYLIKTRGQQVTLSCSPISGHRSVSWYQQTPGQGLQFLFEYFSETQRNKGNFPGRFSGRQFSNSRSEMNVSTLELGDSALYLCASRVGTAGGFEAFFGQGTRLTVV.